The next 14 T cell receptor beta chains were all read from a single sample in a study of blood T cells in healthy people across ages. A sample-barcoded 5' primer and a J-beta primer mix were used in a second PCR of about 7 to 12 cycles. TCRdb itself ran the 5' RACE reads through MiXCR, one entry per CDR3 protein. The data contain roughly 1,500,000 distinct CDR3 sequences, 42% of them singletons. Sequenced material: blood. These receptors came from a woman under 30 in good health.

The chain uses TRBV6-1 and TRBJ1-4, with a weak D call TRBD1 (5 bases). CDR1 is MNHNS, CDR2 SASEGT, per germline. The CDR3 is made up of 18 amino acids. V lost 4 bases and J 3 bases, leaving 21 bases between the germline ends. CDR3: CASSGAGYTGWANEKLFF. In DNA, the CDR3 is TGTGCCAGCAGTGGGGCGGGTTATACAGGATGGGCTAATGAAAAACTGTTTTTT.

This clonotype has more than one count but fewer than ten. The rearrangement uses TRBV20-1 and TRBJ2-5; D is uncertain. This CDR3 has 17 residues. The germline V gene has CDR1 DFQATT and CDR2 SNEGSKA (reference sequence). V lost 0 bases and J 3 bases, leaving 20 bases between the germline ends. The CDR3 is CSARDREVTLYEETQYF. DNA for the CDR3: TGCAGTGCTAGAGACCGAGAGGTCACGTTATACGAAGAGACCCAGTACTTC.

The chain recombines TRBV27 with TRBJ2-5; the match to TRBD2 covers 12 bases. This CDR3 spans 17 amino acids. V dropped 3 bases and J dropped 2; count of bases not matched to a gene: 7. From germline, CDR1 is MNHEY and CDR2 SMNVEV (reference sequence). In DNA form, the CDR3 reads TGTGCCAGCAGTTTGACTAGCGGGAGTCCGCTGCAAGAGACCCAGTACTTC. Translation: CASSLTSGSPLQETQYF.

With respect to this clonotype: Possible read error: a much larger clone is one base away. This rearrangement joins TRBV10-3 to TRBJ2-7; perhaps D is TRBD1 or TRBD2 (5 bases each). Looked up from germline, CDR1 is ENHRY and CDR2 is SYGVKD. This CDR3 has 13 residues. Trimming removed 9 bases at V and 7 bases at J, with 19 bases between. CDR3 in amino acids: CAIRGPGDGEQYF. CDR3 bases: TGTGCCATTAGGGGTCCCGGGGATGGTGAGCAGTACTTC.

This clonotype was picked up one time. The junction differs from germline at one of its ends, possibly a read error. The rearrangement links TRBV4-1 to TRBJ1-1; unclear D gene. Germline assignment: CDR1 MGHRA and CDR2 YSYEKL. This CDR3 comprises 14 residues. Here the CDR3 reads CASSLPGLNTGAFF. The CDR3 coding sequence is TGCGCCAGCAGCCTACCGGGGTTGAACACTGGAGCTTTCTTT.

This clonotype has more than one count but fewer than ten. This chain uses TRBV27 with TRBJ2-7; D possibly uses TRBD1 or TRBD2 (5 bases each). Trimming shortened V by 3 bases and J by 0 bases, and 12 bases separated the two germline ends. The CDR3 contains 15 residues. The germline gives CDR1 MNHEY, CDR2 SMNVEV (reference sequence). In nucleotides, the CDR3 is TGTGCCAGCAGTTTCGGTGGGACGAGCTCCTACGAGCAGTACTTC. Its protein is CASSFGGTSSYEQYF.

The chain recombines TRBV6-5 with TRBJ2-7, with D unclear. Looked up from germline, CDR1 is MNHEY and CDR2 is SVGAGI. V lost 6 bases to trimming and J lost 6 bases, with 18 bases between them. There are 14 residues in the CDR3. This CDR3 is CASRTITKFREQYF. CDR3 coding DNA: TGTGCCAGCAGGACCATTACGAAGTTCCGCGAGCAGTACTTC.

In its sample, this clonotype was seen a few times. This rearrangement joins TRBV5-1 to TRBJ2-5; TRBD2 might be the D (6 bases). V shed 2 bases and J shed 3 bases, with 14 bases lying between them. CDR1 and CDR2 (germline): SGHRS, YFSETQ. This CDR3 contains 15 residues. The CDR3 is CASSFLISGEETQYF. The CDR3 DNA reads TGCGCCAGCAGCTTTCTAATATCGGGGGAAGAGACCCAGTACTTC. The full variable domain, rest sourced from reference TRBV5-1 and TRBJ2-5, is KAGVTQTPRYLIKTRGQQVTLSCSPISGHRSVSWYQQTPGQGLQFLFEYFSETQRNKGNFPGRFSGRQFSNSRSEMNVSTLELGDSALYLCASSFLISGEETQYFGPGTRLLVL.

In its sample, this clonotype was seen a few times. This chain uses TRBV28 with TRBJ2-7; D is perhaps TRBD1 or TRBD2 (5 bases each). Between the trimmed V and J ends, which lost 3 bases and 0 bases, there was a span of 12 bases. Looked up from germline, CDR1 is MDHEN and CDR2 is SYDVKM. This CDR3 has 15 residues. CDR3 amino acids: CASSFPAGSSYEQYF. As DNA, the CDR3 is TGTGCCAGCAGTTTTCCGGCAGGGAGCTCCTACGAGCAGTACTTC.

DNA for the CDR3: TGTGCCAGCGACACCGGACAGGGGGTTGGTCACAATGAGCAGTACTTC. Its protein is CASDTGQGVGHNEQYF. The rearrangement joins TRBV25-1 to TRBJ2-7, with 10 bases matching TRBD1. This CDR3 has 16 amino acids. Germline V CDR1 and CDR2: MGHDK, SYGVNS. The junction had 17 bases not matched to a gene; V was cut back by 8 bases and J by 7 bases.

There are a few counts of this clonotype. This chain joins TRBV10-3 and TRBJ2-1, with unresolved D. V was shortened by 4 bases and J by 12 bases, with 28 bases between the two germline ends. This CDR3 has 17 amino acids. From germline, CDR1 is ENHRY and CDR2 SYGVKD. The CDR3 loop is CAISVNGPQESPLGQFF. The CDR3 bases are TGTGCCATCAGTGTAAATGGGCCCCAAGAATCCCCTCTAGGGCAGTTCTTC.

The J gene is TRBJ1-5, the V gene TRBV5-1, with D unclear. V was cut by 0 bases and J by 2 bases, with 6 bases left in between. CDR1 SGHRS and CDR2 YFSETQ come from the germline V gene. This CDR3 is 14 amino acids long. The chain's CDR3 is CASSLDEGNQPQHF. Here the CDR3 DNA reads TGCGCCAGCAGCTTGGACGAAGGCAATCAGCCCCAGCATTTT.

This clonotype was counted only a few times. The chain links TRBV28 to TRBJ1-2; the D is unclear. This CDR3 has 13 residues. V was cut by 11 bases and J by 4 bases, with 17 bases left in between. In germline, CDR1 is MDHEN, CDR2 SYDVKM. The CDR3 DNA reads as TGTGCCTCAAGGACCGGGGAAAGCTATGGCTACACCTTC. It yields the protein CASRTGESYGYTF.

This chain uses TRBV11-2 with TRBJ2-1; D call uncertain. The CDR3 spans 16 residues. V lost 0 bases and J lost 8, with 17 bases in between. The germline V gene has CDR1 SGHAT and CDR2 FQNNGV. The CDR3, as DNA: TGTGCCAGCAGCTTAGAGTTTAGTATCGGAAGCGATGAGCAGTTCTTC. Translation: CASSLEFSIGSDEQFF.